The 30 T cell receptor beta chains below come from one sample, sequenced in a study of CD8 T cells in ankylosing spondylitis. TCRdb re-derived calls from the 5' RACE reads in MiXCR, one entry per CDR3 protein. The table records 350,000 or so distinct CDR3 sequences, 11% of them present only once. The sample comprised blood, either unsorted or a sorted T cell fraction (not recorded which). All receptors come from a female donor with ankylosing spondylitis or in good health (not recorded which).

This clonotype was observed at least ten times. The J gene is TRBJ1-6, the V gene TRBV11-2; D is perhaps TRBD1 (5 bases). The CDR3 loop spans 15 amino acids. Germline V CDR1 and CDR2: SGHAT, FQNNGV. V shed 5 bases and J shed 4 bases, with 12 bases lying between them. CDR3 in amino acids: CASSLRDGYNSPLHF. The CDR3 nucleotides read TGTGCCAGCAGCCTCCGGGACGGGTATAATTCACCCCTCCACTTT.

The CDR3 loop reads CASSLTEDRGYTF. CDR3 nucleotides: TGCGCCAGCAGCTTGACGGAAGATAGGGGCTACACCTTC. The rearrangement uses TRBV5-1 and TRBJ1-2, with no clear D. Per the germline V gene, CDR1 is SGHRS and CDR2 is YFSETQ. V dropped 1 base and J dropped 8 bases, with 12 bases sitting between them. CDR3 size: 13 residues.

The chain carries TRBV20-1 and TRBJ1-5; D unresolved. Trimming pared 6 bases from V and 0 bases from J, leaving 15 bases between. There are 15 residues in the CDR3. Germline CDR1 is DFQATT and CDR2 is SNEGSKA (reference sequence). The CDR3 DNA follows: TGCAGTGCCAGCCGGACGGTAAATAGCAATCAGCCCCAGCATTTT. Translated: CSASRTVNSNQPQHF.

Ten or more counts support this clonotype. The gene calls are TRBV6-2 or TRBV6-3 and TRBJ2-7; possible D gene TRBD2, 6 bases. The V end was cut by 2 bases, the J end by 2 bases, with 13 bases between. This CDR3 has 15 amino acids. Germline V CDR1 and CDR2: MNHEY, SVGEGT. The CDR3: CASSYAPGLTYEQYF. The CDR3 DNA is TGTGCCAGCAGTTACGCGCCGGGACTTACCTACGAGCAGTACTTC.

This clonotype was seen a few times. The genes are TRBV2 and TRBJ2-7; D is uncertain. The CDR3 length is 14 residues. Germline V gene lookup returns CDR1 SNHLY and CDR2 FYNNEI. The V and J ends lost 7 bases and 2 bases respectively, with 15 bases between them. In nucleotides, the CDR3 is TGTGCCAGCACTCCTTGGCAGGACCCCTACGAGCAGTACTTC. It yields the protein CASTPWQDPYEQYF.

At least ten counts were recorded for this clonotype. V and J are TRBV4-2 and TRBJ1-1; D perhaps matches TRBD1 (5 bases). This CDR3 comprises 14 residues. CDR1 and CDR2 from the germline V gene are LGHNA and YNFKEQ. Trimming left V 3 bases short and J 1 base short, with 9 bases between. The CDR3 DNA sequence: TGTGCCAGCAGCCAGGACACAGGGAACACTGAAGCTTTCTTT. As protein: CASSQDTGNTEAFF.

In this sample, this clonotype turned up a few times. J is TRBJ2-5 and V is TRBV5-5, with 9 bases matching TRBD1. This CDR3 has 15 amino acids. Germline CDR1 is SGHKS and CDR2 is YYEKEE (reference sequence). V shed 4 bases and J 2 bases; nucleotides not matched to a gene: 6. The CDR3 sequence is CASSIGTGRQETQYF. For the CDR3, the DNA is TGTGCCAGCAGCATTGGGACAGGGAGGCAAGAGACCCAGTACTTC.

The table lists this clonotype with many counts. The chain recombines TRBV9 with TRBJ2-2; 12 bases map to TRBD2. The CDR3 totals 17 residues. Trimming cost V 0 bases and J 5 bases; bases outside gene matches: 5. Germline V gene data show CDR1 as SGDLS and CDR2 as YYNGEE. The CDR3 loop reads CASSVAKTSGSTGELFF. CDR3 DNA: TGTGCCAGCAGCGTAGCCAAGACTAGCGGGAGTACCGGGGAGCTGTTTTTT.

This clonotype showed up many times. This chain connects TRBV20-1 to TRBJ2-3, with D perhaps matching TRBD2 (5 bases). The CDR3 is made up of 8 amino acids. Germline values: CDR1 DFQATT, CDR2 SNEGSKA (reference sequence). V shed 6 bases and J shed 12 bases, with 7 bases lying between them. The CDR3 region is CSAPGQYF. The CDR3 nucleotides are TGCAGTGCCCCGGGACAGTATTTT.

The chain carries TRBV20-1 and TRBJ2-3, with 12 bases aligning to TRBD1. The V gene's germline CDR1 is DFQATT and CDR2 SNEGSKA (reference sequence). With V trimmed by 6 bases and J by 3 bases, 7 bases remained unmatched. The CDR3 has 15 residues. CDR3 amino acids: CSAKGTGGMTDTQYF. DNA of the CDR3: TGCAGTGCAAAAGGGACAGGGGGCATGACAGATACGCAGTATTTT.

This clonotype was counted at least ten times. The V call is TRBV9, the J call TRBJ1-4; maybe TRBD1 (5 bases). The CDR3 totals 16 residues. Germline CDR1 reads SGDLS; CDR2 reads YYNGEE. With 4 bases removed from V and 6 bases from J, the gap between germline ends came to 19 bases. CDR3 loop: CASSLNFRDGHEKLFF. The DNA of the CDR3 is TGTGCCAGCAGCCTCAACTTCCGGGACGGACATGAAAAACTGTTTTTT.

There are a few counts of this clonotype. This chain connects TRBV5-1 to TRBJ2-3; D is undetermined. Germline lookup yields CDR1 SGHRS and CDR2 YFSETQ. V was shortened by 4 bases and J by 5 bases, with 5 bases between the two germline ends. This CDR3 has 11 residues. This CDR3 reads CASSRKDTQYF. Written as DNA, the CDR3 is TGCGCCAGCAGCCGTAAAGATACGCAGTATTTT.

The sample holds many counts of this clonotype. The chain links TRBV2 to TRBJ1-5; no definite D call. The CDR3 covers 15 residues. V lost 1 base and J 3 bases, leaving 10 bases between the germline ends. Germline V CDR1 and CDR2: SNHLY, FYNNEI. As DNA, the CDR3 is TGTGCCAGCAGTGAAGGGAGGGTTCCCAATCAGCCCCAGCATTTT. It specifies CASSEGRVPNQPQHF.

This clonotype was observed a handful of times. The rearrangement joins TRBV18 to TRBJ2-2; no reliable D call. The CDR3 consists of 13 residues. CDR1 KGHSH and CDR2 LQKENI come from the germline V gene. The V end was cut by 5 bases, the J end by 11 bases, with 15 bases between. The CDR3 DNA is TGTGCCAGCTCATCGACCCCAGGCCGCGAGCTGTTTTTT. Protein: CASSSTPGRELFF.

V and J are TRBV6-5 and TRBJ2-2, with no clear D. The CDR3 is 13 amino acids. CDR1 MNHEY and CDR2 SVGAGI come from the germline V gene. The germline V and J ends were trimmed by 0 bases and 7 bases, with 6 bases remaining between them. The CDR3 DNA sequence: TGTGCCAGCAGTTACTCAGGGCACGGGGAGCTGTTTTTT. This sequence encodes CASSYSGHGELFF.

The chain is built from TRBV20-1 and TRBJ2-3; 12 bases match TRBD2. With 2 bases clipped from V and 4 bases from J, the junction kept 4 bases outside the gene matches. The length of the CDR3 is 15 residues. Looked up from germline, CDR1 is DFQATT and CDR2 is SNEGSKA (reference sequence). The CDR3 here is CSARRTSGMPDTQYF. For the CDR3, the DNA is TGCAGTGCTAGAAGGACTAGCGGGATGCCAGATACGCAGTATTTT.

This clonotype was detected only a few times. This chain links TRBV12-3 or TRBV12-4 with TRBJ1-5; D is perhaps TRBD1 (5 bases). The CDR3 is made up of 14 amino acids. V was shortened by 4 bases and J by 3 bases, with 10 bases between the two germline ends. CDR3 region: CASSSRDFNQPQHF. For the CDR3, the DNA is TGTGCCAGCAGTTCCCGGGACTTCAATCAGCCCCAGCATTTT.

This clonotype was seen only a few times. J is TRBJ1-2 and V is TRBV7-2; 9 bases map to TRBD1. V dropped 5 bases and J dropped 7; count of bases not matched to a gene: 8. The germline V gene encodes CDR1 SGHTA and CDR2 FQGNSA. The CDR3 extends over 14 amino acids. The CDR3 is CASSPGTGTSGYTF. CDR3 DNA sequence: TGTGCCAGCAGCCCGGGGACAGGGACTAGTGGCTACACCTTC. The entire variable domain, with the rest obtained from reference TRBV7-2 and TRBJ1-2, is as follows: GAGVSQSPSNKVTEKGKDVELRCDPISGHTALYWYRQSLGQGLEFLIYFQGNSAPDKSGLPSDRFSAERTGGSVSTLTIQRTQQEDSAVYLCASSPGTGTSGYTFGSGTRLTVV.

This clonotype was seen at least ten times. This chain joins TRBV27 and TRBJ2-1, with D perhaps assigned TRBD1 or TRBD2 (5 bases each). Germline V lookup: CDR1 MNHEY, CDR2 SMNVEV (reference sequence). The CDR3 spans 15 residues. V lost 5 bases, J lost 3 bases, and 14 bases lay in between. CDR3 in amino acids: CASSDGLGGYNEQFF. The CDR3 DNA sequence: TGTGCCAGCAGTGATGGACTTGGGGGCTACAATGAGCAGTTCTTC.

The chain combines TRBV3-1 with TRBJ1-5; D unresolved. CDR1 is LGHDT and CDR2 is YNNKEL in the germline V gene (reference sequence). Trimming took off 4 bases at V and 0 bases at J, with 13 bases between the two ends. This CDR3 is built from 16 residues. The CDR3 spells CASSPGGPYSNQPQHF. DNA of the CDR3: TGTGCCAGCAGCCCCGGAGGTCCTTATAGCAATCAGCCCCAGCATTTT.

This clonotype was seen at least ten times. An end of the junction differs from the germline gene, which may be a read error. The CDR3 sequence: CASSLEGRTFFF. CDR3 nucleotide sequence: TGTGCCAGCAGCCTAGAGGGGAGGACTTTCTTTTTC. The chain uses TRBV7-9 and TRBJ2-5, with D perhaps matching TRBD2 (6 bases). The CDR3 length is 12 residues. The germline V gene encodes CDR1 SEHNR and CDR2 FQNEAQ (reference sequence).

CDR3 amino acids: CASSDRGQLEKLFF. CDR3 sequence (DNA): TGTGCCAGCAGTGACAGGGGGCAGCTTGAAAAACTGTTTTTT. This sequence joins TRBV25-1 and TRBJ1-4; TRBD1 matches 8 bases. From germline, CDR1 is MGHDK and CDR2 SYGVNS. V lost 3 bases and J lost 7; bases outside the gene matches: 4. The CDR3 runs 14 residues. Based on the CDR3 plus reference TRBV25-1 and TRBJ1-4, the full variable domain is EADIYQTPRYLVIGTGKKITLECSQTMGHDKMYWYQQDPGMELHLIHYSYGVNSTEKGDLSSESTVSRIRTEHFPLTLESARPSHTSQYLCASSDRGQLEKLFFGSGTQLSVL.

The sample holds many counts of this clonotype. The gene calls are TRBV7-8 and TRBJ1-5; D is possibly TRBD1 (5 bases). V lost 6 bases to trimming and J lost 7 bases, with 16 bases between them. The germline V gene encodes CDR1 SGHVS and CDR2 FQNEAQ. The CDR3 has 14 amino acids. The DNA for the CDR3 is TGTGCCAGCAGACAAAGGGACCCTTCACAGCCCCAGCATTTT. This encodes CASRQRDPSQPQHF.

The chain employs TRBV20-1 and TRBJ2-7; possibly TRBD2 for D (5 bases). The CDR3 extends over 14 amino acids. Between the trimmed V and J ends, which lost 3 bases and 5 bases, there was a span of 17 bases. Germline assignment: CDR1 DFQATT and CDR2 SNEGSKA (reference sequence). The CDR3 region is CSASKAGVGDEQYF. The CDR3 DNA follows: TGCAGTGCTAGTAAGGCTGGGGTGGGAGACGAGCAGTACTTC.

This clonotype was recorded at least ten times. The J gene is TRBJ2-2, the V gene TRBV10-3; D remains unclear. Trimming left V 2 bases short and J 1 base short, with 5 bases between. The CDR3 is made up of 14 amino acids. The germline CDR1 and CDR2 sequences are ENHRY and SYGVKD. The CDR3 loop reads CAISETWNTGELFF. CDR3 sequence (DNA): TGTGCCATCAGTGAGACATGGAACACCGGGGAGCTGTTTTTT.

This clonotype was observed at least ten times. The J gene is TRBJ2-3, the V gene TRBV12-3 or TRBV12-4, with 9 bases matching TRBD1. V lost 6 bases to trimming and J lost 2 bases; unmatched junction nucleotides: 9. This CDR3 is 16 amino acids long. The CDR3 reads CASSEQGALPTDTQYF. The CDR3 DNA reads TGTGCCAGCAGCGAACAGGGGGCCCTTCCCACAGATACGCAGTATTTT.

This clonotype was detected many times. The rearrangement joins TRBV5-1 to TRBJ2-5; 8 nucleotides match TRBD1. The CDR3 has 13 amino acids. Germline lookup yields CDR1 SGHRS and CDR2 YFSETQ. V dropped 3 bases and J dropped 2; count of bases not matched to a gene: 0. This chain's CDR3 is CASSWDRQETQYF. Written as DNA, the CDR3 is TGCGCCAGCAGCTGGGACAGGCAAGAGACCCAGTACTTC.

In this sample, this clonotype turned up a few times. The chain is built from TRBV5-1 and TRBJ1-1; D may be TRBD1 (5 bases). CDR1 SGHRS and CDR2 YFSETQ come from the germline V gene. V was pared by 4 bases and J by 12 bases, with 22 bases between. The CDR3 covers 14 residues. The CDR3 DNA follows: TGCGCCAGCAGCGTGGCCGGGCAGGGATCCTCTTCTTTCTTT. It yields the protein CASSVAGQGSSSFF.

There are many counts of this clonotype. The chain carries TRBV7-8 and TRBJ1-2; D call uncertain. V lost 2 bases to trimming and J lost 6 bases, with 10 bases between them. The CDR3 is made up of 13 amino acids. CDR1 and CDR2 (germline): SGHVS, FQNEAQ. CDR3 sequence (DNA): TGTGCCAGCAGCTTAAAGGGTTTTGATGGCTACACCTTC. It specifies CASSLKGFDGYTF. Drawing the rest from reference TRBV7-8 and TRBJ1-2, the complete variable domain is GAGVSQSPRYKVAKRGQDVALRCDPISGHVSLFWYQQALGQGPEFLTYFQNEAQLDKSGLPSDRFFAERPEGSVSTLKIQRTQQEDSAVYLCASSLKGFDGYTFGSGTRLTVV.

Ten or more counts support this clonotype. This chain links TRBV3-1 with TRBJ2-1; TRBD2 matches at 8 bases. V was clipped by 3 bases and J by 3 bases; unmatched bases: 7. Germline CDR1 and CDR2: LGHDT and YNNKEL (reference sequence). CDR3 length: 16 amino acids. In DNA, the CDR3 is TGTGCCAGCAGCCATCGAGCGGGAGAGAGCTACAATGAGCAGTTCTTC. As protein: CASSHRAGESYNEQFF.